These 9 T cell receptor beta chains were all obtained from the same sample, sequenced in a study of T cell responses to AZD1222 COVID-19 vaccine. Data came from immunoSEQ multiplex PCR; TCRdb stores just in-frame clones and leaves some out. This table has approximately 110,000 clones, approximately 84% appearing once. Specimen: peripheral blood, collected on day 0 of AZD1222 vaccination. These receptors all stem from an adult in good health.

CDR3 in amino acids: CASRFTGEYEQYF. The CDR3 region has the DNA TGTGCCAGCAGATTTACGGGAGAATACGAGCAGTACTTC. J is TRBJ2-7 and V is TRBV6-5; weak D call: TRBD2 (6 bases). This CDR3 is built from 13 residues. Germline V gene lookup returns CDR1 MNHEY and CDR2 SVGAGI. Trimming took 6 bases from V and 4 from J, leaving 13 bases between them.

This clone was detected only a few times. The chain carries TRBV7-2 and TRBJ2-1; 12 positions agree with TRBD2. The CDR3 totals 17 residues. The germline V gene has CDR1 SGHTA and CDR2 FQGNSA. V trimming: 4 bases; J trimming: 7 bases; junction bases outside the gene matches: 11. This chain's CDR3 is CASSSVTSGGSENEQFF. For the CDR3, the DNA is TGTGCCAGCAGCTCGGTGACTAGCGGGGGTTCTGAAAATGAGCAGTTCTTC. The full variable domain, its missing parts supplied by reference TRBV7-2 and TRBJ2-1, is GAGVSQSPSNKVTEKGKDVELRCDPISGHTALYWYRQSLGQGLEFLIYFQGNSAPDKSGLPSDRFSAERTGGSVSTLTIQRTQQEDSAVYLCASSSVTSGGSENEQFFGPGTRLTVL.

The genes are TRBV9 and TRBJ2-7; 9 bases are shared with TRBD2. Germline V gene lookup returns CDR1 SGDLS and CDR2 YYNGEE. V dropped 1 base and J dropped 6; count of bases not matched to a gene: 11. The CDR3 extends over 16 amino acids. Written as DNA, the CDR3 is TGTGCCAGCAGCGTACGGGGGCTAGCGGGAAGTAGCGAGCAGTACTTC. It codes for CASSVRGLAGSSEQYF.

This CDR3 is CASSPTSGGTGELFF. The CDR3 region has the DNA TGCGCCAGCAGCCCAACCTCGGGGGGGACCGGGGAGCTGTTTTTT. The chain employs TRBV5-1 and TRBJ2-2; 8 bases match TRBD2. Per the germline V gene, CDR1 is SGHRS and CDR2 is YFSETQ. With 4 bases clipped from V and 5 bases from J, the junction kept 7 bases outside the gene matches. This CDR3 has 15 amino acids.

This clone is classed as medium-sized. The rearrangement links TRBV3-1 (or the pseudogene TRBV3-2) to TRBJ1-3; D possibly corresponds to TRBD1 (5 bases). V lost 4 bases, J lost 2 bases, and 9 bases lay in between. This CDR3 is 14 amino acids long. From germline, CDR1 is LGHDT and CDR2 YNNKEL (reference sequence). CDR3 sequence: CASSRAGAGNTIYF. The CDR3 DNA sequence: TGTGCCAGCAGCCGGGCGGGGGCTGGAAACACCATATATTTT.

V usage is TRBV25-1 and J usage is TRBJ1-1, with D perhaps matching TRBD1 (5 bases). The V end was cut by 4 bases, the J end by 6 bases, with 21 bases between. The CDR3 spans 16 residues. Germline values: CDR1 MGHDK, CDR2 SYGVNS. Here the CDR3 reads CASSVKRGPRIPEAFF. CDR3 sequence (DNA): TGTGCCAGCAGTGTAAAGAGGGGACCCAGGATCCCTGAAGCTTTCTTT. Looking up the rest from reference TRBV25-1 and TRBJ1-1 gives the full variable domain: EADIYQTPRYLVIGTGKKITLECSQTMGHDKMYWYQQDPGMELHLIHYSYGVNSTEKGDLSSESTVSRIRTEHFPLTLESARPSHTSQYLCASSVKRGPRIPEAFFGQGTRLTVV.

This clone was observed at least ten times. Written as DNA, the CDR3 is TGTGCCAGCCGGACACAGGGGACTGGAAACACCATATATTTT. Its translation: CASRTQGTGNTIYF. The chain employs TRBV27 and TRBJ1-3, with 7 bases matching TRBD1. There are 14 residues in the CDR3. Germline V gene sequence: CDR1 MNHEY, CDR2 SMNVEV (reference sequence). With V trimmed by 8 bases and J by 2 bases, 6 bases remained unmatched.

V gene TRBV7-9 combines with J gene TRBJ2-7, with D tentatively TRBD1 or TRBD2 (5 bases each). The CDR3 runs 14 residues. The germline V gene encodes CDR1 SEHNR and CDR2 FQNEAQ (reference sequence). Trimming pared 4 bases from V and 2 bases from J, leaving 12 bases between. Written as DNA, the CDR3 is TGTGCCAGCAGCTCCCGGGACCGCACCTACGAGCAGTACTTC. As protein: CASSSRDRTYEQYF. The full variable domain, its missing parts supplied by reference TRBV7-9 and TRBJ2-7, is DTGVSQNPRHKITKRGQNVTFRCDPISEHNRLYWYRQTLGQGPEFLTYFQNEAQLEKSRLLSDRFSAERPKGSFSTLEIQRTEQGDSAMYLCASSSRDRTYEQYFGPGTRLTVT.

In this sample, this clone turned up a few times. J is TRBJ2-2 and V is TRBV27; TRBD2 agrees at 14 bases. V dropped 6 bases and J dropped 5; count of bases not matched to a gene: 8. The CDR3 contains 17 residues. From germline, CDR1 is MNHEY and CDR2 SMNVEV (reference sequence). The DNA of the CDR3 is TGTGCCAGCAGGCGTGGACTAGCGGGGGGCCTTACCGGGGAGCTGTTTTTT. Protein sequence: CASRRGLAGGLTGELFF.